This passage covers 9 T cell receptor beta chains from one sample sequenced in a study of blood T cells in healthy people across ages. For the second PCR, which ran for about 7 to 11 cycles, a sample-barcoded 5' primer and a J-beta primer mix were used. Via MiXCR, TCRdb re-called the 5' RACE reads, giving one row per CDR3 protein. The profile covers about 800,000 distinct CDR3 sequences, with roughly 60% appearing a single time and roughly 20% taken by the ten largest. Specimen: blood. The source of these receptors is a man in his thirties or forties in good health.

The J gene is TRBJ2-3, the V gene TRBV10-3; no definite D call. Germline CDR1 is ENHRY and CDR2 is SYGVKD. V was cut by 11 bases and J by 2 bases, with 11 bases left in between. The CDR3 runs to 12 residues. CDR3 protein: CASGGPTDTQYF. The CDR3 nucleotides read TGTGCCTCCGGCGGCCCCACAGATACGCAGTATTTT.

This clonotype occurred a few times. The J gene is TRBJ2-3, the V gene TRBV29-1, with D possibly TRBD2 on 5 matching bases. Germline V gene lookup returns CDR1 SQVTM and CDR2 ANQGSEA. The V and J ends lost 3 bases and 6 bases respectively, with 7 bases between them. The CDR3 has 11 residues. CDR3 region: CSVDGGDTQYF. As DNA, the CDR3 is TGCAGCGTTGATGGCGGGGATACGCAGTATTTT.

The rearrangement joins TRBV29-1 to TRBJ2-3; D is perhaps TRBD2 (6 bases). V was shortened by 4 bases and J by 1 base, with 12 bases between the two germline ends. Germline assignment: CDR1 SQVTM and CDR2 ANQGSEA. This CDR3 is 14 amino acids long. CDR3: CSVVAGFRTDTQYF. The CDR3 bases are TGCAGCGTTGTCGCGGGGTTCCGCACAGATACGCAGTATTTT.

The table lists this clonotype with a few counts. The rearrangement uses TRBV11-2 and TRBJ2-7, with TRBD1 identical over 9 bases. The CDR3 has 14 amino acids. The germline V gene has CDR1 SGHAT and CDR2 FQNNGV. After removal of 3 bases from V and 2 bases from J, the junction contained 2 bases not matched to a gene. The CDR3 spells CASSFNRGPYEQYF. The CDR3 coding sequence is TGTGCCAGCAGCTTTAACAGGGGGCCCTACGAGCAGTACTTC. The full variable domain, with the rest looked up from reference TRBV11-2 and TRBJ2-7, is EAGVAQSPRYKIIEKRQSVAFWCNPISGHATLYWYQQILGQGPKLLIQFQNNGVVDDSQLPKDRFSAERLKGVDSTLKIQPAKLEDSAVYLCASSFNRGPYEQYFGPGTRLTVT.

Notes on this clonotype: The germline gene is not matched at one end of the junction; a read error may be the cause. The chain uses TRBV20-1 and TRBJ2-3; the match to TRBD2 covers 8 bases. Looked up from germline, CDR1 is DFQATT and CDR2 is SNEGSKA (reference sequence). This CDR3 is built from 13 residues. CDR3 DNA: TGCAGTGCTAGGCGGGGGGCCACAGATGCGCAGTATTTT. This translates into CSARRGATDAQYF.

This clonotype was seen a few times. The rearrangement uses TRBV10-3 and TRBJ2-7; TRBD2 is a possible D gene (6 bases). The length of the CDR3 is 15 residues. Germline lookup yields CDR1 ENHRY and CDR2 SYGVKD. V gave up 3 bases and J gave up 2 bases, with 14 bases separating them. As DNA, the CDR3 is TGTGCCATCAGTGACGAGGGGACTGACACCTACGAGCAGTACTTC. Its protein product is CAISDEGTDTYEQYF.

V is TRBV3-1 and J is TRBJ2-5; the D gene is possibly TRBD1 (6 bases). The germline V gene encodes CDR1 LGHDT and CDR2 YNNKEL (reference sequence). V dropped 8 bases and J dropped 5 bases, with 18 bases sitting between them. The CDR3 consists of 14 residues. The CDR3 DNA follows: TGTGCCAGCCGACACAGGGTTGCAAGCGAGACCCAGTACTTC. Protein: CASRHRVASETQYF.

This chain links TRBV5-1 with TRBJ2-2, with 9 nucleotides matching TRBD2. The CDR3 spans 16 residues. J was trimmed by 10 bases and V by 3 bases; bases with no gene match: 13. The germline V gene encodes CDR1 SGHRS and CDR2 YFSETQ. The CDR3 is CASSSDAGGGASELFF. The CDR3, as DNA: TGCGCCAGCAGCTCTGACGCTGGCGGGGGGGCTTCGGAGCTGTTTTTT.

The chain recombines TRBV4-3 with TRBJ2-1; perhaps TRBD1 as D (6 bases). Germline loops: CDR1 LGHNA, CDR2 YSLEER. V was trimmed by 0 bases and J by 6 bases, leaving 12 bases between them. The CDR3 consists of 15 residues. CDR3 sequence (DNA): TGCGCCAGCAGCCAAGATTCTTCCAGGGGCAATGAGCAGTTCTTC. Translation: CASSQDSSRGNEQFF.